Below are 26 T cell receptor beta chains sequenced from a single sample in a study of cytomegalovirus exposure and HLA in healthy donors. A multiplex PCR was run with 60 Vbeta primers and 13 Jbeta primers. Profiled with immunoSEQ multiplex PCR; TCRdb holds only in-frame clones, not every one. The repertoire consists of around 130,000 clones, with roughly 75% occurring once and the leading ten covering 5% to 6.5%. Sample: PBMCs. The receptors were gathered from a man between 25 and 39 years old in good health and CMV-seronegative.

The V and J genes are TRBV6-5 and TRBJ2-7, with 7 nucleotides matching TRBD2. Germline CDR1 and CDR2: MNHEY and SVGAGI. The CDR3 runs 11 residues. V lost 7 bases, J lost 7 bases, and 4 bases stayed unmatched. CDR3 nucleotide sequence: TGTGCCAGCATTTCCGGGGGGGAGCAGTACTTC. This encodes CASISGGEQYF.

In its sample, this clone was seen once. This chain connects TRBV7-2 to TRBJ2-7; a possible D gene is TRBD2 (6 bases). The CDR3 loop spans 14 amino acids. CDR1 is SGHTA, CDR2 FQGNSA, per germline. Trimming stripped 4 bases from V and 5 bases from J, with 15 bases between. CDR3 coding DNA: TGTGCCAGCAGCTGGCTAGCGAGCAACCACGAGCAGTACTTC. Amino acid sequence: CASSWLASNHEQYF.

The rearrangement links TRBV5-6 to TRBJ1-2; 10 nucleotides match TRBD1. This CDR3 spans 15 amino acids. The V and J ends lost 0 bases and 5 bases, in that order; junction bases with no gene match: 4. Germline V gene lookup returns CDR1 SGHDT and CDR2 YYEEEE. This chain's CDR3 is CASSLGGQGTYGYTF. CDR3 bases: TGTGCCAGCAGCTTGGGGGGACAGGGGACTTATGGCTACACCTTC.

This chain connects TRBV5-4 to TRBJ1-2; tentative D call: TRBD1 (5 bases). This CDR3 contains 15 residues. The germline V gene has CDR1 SGHNT and CDR2 YYREEE (reference sequence). V lost 3 bases, J lost 4 bases, and 16 bases lay in between. CDR3 amino acids: CASSSPRDSSYGYTF. DNA for the CDR3: TGTGCCAGCAGCTCGCCCAGGGACTCCAGCTATGGCTACACCTTC.

The rearrangement links TRBV9 to TRBJ1-2; 7 nucleotides align to TRBD1. This CDR3 comprises 15 residues. CDR1 and CDR2 (germline): SGDLS, YYNGEE. With 4 bases clipped from V and 5 bases from J, the junction kept 11 bases outside the gene matches. For the CDR3, the DNA is TGTGCCAGCAGCCCCCACAGGGGAACGGAGTATGGCTACACCTTC. Translated: CASSPHRGTEYGYTF.

This clone has a handful of counts. The rearrangement links TRBV19 to TRBJ1-6; the match to TRBD1 covers 8 bases. The V gene's germline CDR1 is LNHDA and CDR2 SQIVND (reference sequence). The trim removed 3 bases at V and 9 bases at J, leaving 10 bases unmatched. The CDR3 consists of 16 residues. CDR3 sequence: CASSIYAGQAFSPLHF. As DNA, the CDR3 is TGTGCCAGTAGTATTTATGCGGGACAGGCTTTTTCACCCCTCCACTTT.

This clone was detected once. This chain uses TRBV30 with TRBJ1-2; D remains unclear. This CDR3 spans 11 amino acids. Germline lookup yields CDR1 GTSNPN and CDR2 SVGIG (reference sequence). The V gene lost 4 bases and the J gene lost 3 bases, with 6 bases spanning the gap. CDR3 sequence reads: CAWTGYYGYTF. In DNA, the CDR3 is TGTGCCTGGACAGGATACTATGGCTACACCTTC. The full variable domain, completed using reference TRBV30 and TRBJ1-2, is SQTIHQWPATLVQPVGSPLSLECTVEGTSNPNLYWYRQAAGRGLQLLFYSVGIGQISSEVPQNLSASRPQDRQFILSSKKLLLSDSGFYLCAWTGYYGYTFGSGTRLTVV.

The rearrangement joins TRBV27 to TRBJ1-1; D might be TRBD1 (5 bases). V was clipped by 2 bases and J by 0 bases, with 10 bases between them. The CDR3 length is 15 residues. Germline V CDR1 and CDR2: MNHEY, SMNVEV (reference sequence). The CDR3 coding sequence is TGTGCCAGCAGTTTAAGACAGTATTTGAACACTGAAGCTTTCTTT. Translation gives CASSLRQYLNTEAFF.

The V and J genes are TRBV14 and TRBJ2-1, with 8 bases fitting TRBD2. Germline V gene sequence: CDR1 SGHDN, CDR2 FVKESK. CDR3 length: 17 amino acids. V lost 2 bases and J lost 0; bases outside the gene matches: 6. CDR3 protein: CASSQFRTSGSYNEQFF. DNA for the CDR3: TGTGCCAGCAGCCAATTCCGAACTAGCGGCTCCTACAATGAGCAGTTCTTC. The complete variable domain, with remaining parts taken from reference TRBV14 and TRBJ2-1, reads EAGVTQFPSHSVIEKGQTVTLRCDPISGHDNLYWYRRVMGKEIKFLLHFVKESKQDESGMPNNRFLAERTGGTYSTLKVQPAELEDSGVYFCASSQFRTSGSYNEQFFGPGTRLTVL.

The rearrangement links TRBV11-2 to TRBJ2-3; D ambiguous. Trimming took 1 base from V and 3 from J, leaving 8 bases between them. CDR1 and CDR2 (germline): SGHAT, FQNNGV. The CDR3 length is 14 residues. The CDR3 DNA is TGTGCCAGCAGCTTAGTTGCGTTAACAGATACGCAGTATTTT. Translating it yields CASSLVALTDTQYF.

This rearrangement joins TRBV5-5 to TRBJ1-1; tentatively, D is TRBD1 (5 bases). V lost 4 bases to trimming and J lost 2 bases, with 12 bases between them. This CDR3 has 14 residues. Per the germline V gene, CDR1 is SGHKS and CDR2 is YYEKEE (reference sequence). The CDR3, as DNA: TGTGCCAGCAGCGCATTGGACACCAACACTGAAGCTTTCTTT. This encodes CASSALDTNTEAFF.

CDR3 residues: CASSRARTGGTDTQYF. The CDR3 coding sequence is TGTGCCAGCAGCCGAGCCCGGACAGGGGGCACAGATACGCAGTATTTT. V usage is TRBV25-1 and J usage is TRBJ2-3; the match to TRBD1 covers 9 bases. The CDR3 has 16 residues. With 6 bases clipped from V and 1 base from J, the junction kept 8 bases outside the gene matches. The germline V gene encodes CDR1 MGHDK and CDR2 SYGVNS. The whole variable domain, filled in from reference TRBV25-1 and TRBJ2-3, reads EADIYQTPRYLVIGTGKKITLECSQTMGHDKMYWYQQDPGMELHLIHYSYGVNSTEKGDLSSESTVSRIRTEHFPLTLESARPSHTSQYLCASSRARTGGTDTQYFGPGTRLTVL.

A single count supports this clone. V gene TRBV21-1 combines with J gene TRBJ2-2; TRBD1 reflects the table's D call only, with no check against the DNA. TRBV21-1 is a pseudogene. The CDR3 loop spans 17 amino acids. In DNA, the CDR3 is TGTGCCAGCAGCAAAACCACAGGGGATCGATGCACCGGGGAGCTGTTTTTT. Amino acids: CASSKTTGDRCTGELFF.

The rearrangement links TRBV29-1 to TRBJ1-4; D remains unclear. This CDR3 comprises 13 residues. V lost 6 bases and J 0 bases, leaving 8 bases between the germline ends. Germline loops: CDR1 SQVTM, CDR2 ANQGSEA. CDR3 sequence: CSVRGTTNEKLFF. In DNA, the CDR3 is TGCAGCGTGCGGGGAACAACTAATGAAAAACTGTTTTTT.

The chain links TRBV4-1 to TRBJ2-3; D is ambiguous. V gave up 0 bases and J gave up 7 bases, with 5 bases separating them. CDR1 and CDR2 (germline): MGHRA, YSYEKL. The CDR3 contains 12 residues. The CDR3 spells CASSQDSHTQYF. CDR3 bases: TGCGCCAGCAGCCAAGACTCCCATACGCAGTATTTT.

This clone was recorded only once. This chain joins TRBV5-6 and TRBJ1-5; 12 bases agree with TRBD1. The CDR3 totals 19 residues. Germline loops: CDR1 SGHDT, CDR2 YYEEEE. The J segment lost 1 base and the V segment lost 1 base, leaving 9 bases of the junction unmatched. The CDR3 DNA follows: TGTGCCAGCAGCTTGTCGATCGGGACAGGGGGCAGGAGCAATCAGCCCCAGCATTTT. This gives the protein CASSLSIGTGGRSNQPQHF.

The chain has TRBV4-2 and TRBJ2-7; TRBD1 agrees at 8 bases. With V trimmed by 2 bases and J by 3 bases, 6 bases remained unmatched. Germline V gives CDR1 LGHNA, CDR2 YNFKEQ. The CDR3 extends over 15 amino acids. The CDR3 region has the DNA TGTGCCAGCAGCCAATTTCACAGGGGGATCTACGAGCAGTACTTC. This encodes CASSQFHRGIYEQYF.

This rearrangement joins TRBV5-1 to TRBJ2-3; D is uncertain. V lost 6 bases to trimming and J lost 4 bases, with 18 bases between them. Germline CDR1 SGHRS, CDR2 YFSETQ. The CDR3 totals 15 residues. The CDR3 region is CASTSLASSADTQYF. The CDR3 DNA is TGCGCCAGCACCTCCCTGGCTAGTTCTGCAGATACGCAGTATTTT.

In this sample, this clone turned up once. V is TRBV4-3 and J is TRBJ2-1; 10 bases map to TRBD1. The CDR3 totals 17 residues. Per the germline V gene, CDR1 is LGHNA and CDR2 is YSLEER. The ends lost 3 bases at V and 1 base at J; junction bases unmatched: 6. This CDR3 is CASSHTPGQGSYNEQFF. CDR3 sequence (DNA): TGCGCCAGCAGCCACACACCGGGACAGGGGTCCTACAATGAGCAGTTCTTC.

The chain has TRBV11-2 and TRBJ1-6; no clear D gene. The CDR3 loop spans 11 amino acids. V shed 4 bases and J shed 9 bases, with 4 bases lying between them. Germline-derived CDR1 and CDR2 are SGHAT and FQNNGV. This CDR3 is CASSSGSPLHF. The CDR3 DNA reads TGTGCCAGCAGCTCAGGTTCACCCCTCCACTTT.

The rearrangement links TRBV2 to TRBJ2-3; TRBD2 matches at 12 bases. After removal of 1 base from V and 3 bases from J, the junction contained 2 bases not matched to a gene. There are 16 residues in the CDR3. Germline CDR1 and CDR2: SNHLY and FYNNEI. The CDR3: CASSEGLAGATDTQYF. CDR3 coding DNA: TGTGCCAGCAGTGAAGGACTAGCGGGGGCGACAGATACGCAGTATTTT.

The chain uses TRBV30 and TRBJ2-5; 9 bases match TRBD2. The assigned J gene may be wrong: the sequence end matches TRBJ2-7 better. The germline gives CDR1 GTSNPN, CDR2 SVGIG (reference sequence). The CDR3 spans 14 residues. The chain's CDR3 is CAWSGVAGVDEQYF. The CDR3 nucleotides are TGTGCCTGGAGCGGGGTAGCGGGAGTGGACGAGCAGTACTTC.

This clone was seen only a few times. The chain couples TRBV5-4 to TRBJ2-2, with D maybe TRBD1 (6 bases). Trimming removed 4 bases at V and 6 bases at J, with 13 bases between. The CDR3 spans 14 residues. Germline assignment: CDR1 SGHNT and CDR2 YYREEE (reference sequence). CDR3 nucleotides: TGTGCCAGCAGCCTCAGGGGTATTGCCGGGGAGCTGTTTTTT. It translates to CASSLRGIAGELFF.

The CDR3 bases are TGCGCCAGCTGGGAGGGTATAGGGGGGTCCCTCCACTTT. Encoded protein: CASWEGIGGSLHF. The V gene is TRBV10-2, the J gene TRBJ1-6; tentatively, D is TRBD1 (6 bases). The germline V and J ends were trimmed by 8 bases and 14 bases, with 19 bases remaining between them. Germline CDR1 is WSHSY and CDR2 is SAAADI. The CDR3 has 13 residues.

This clone was counted only a few times. This chain uses TRBV28 with TRBJ1-2, with a tentative D call TRBD1 (6 bases). V gave up 2 bases and J gave up 6 bases, with 13 bases separating them. This CDR3 has 14 amino acids. Germline CDR1 MDHEN, CDR2 SYDVKM. The CDR3 is CASSLTQGIHGYTF. The CDR3 DNA is TGTGCCAGCAGTTTAACACAGGGAATTCATGGCTACACCTTC.

The chain recombines TRBV4-3 with TRBJ2-5; TRBD2 is a possible D gene (5 bases). The CDR3 consists of 16 residues. The germline CDR1 and CDR2 sequences are LGHNA and YSLEER. V dropped 1 base and J dropped 4 bases, with 16 bases sitting between them. This chain's CDR3 is CASSQGHSGSGETQYF. CDR3 coding DNA: TGCGCCAGCAGCCAAGGCCATAGTGGGAGTGGAGAGACCCAGTACTTC.